This is a list of T cell receptor beta chains from one sample in a study of T-cell memory formation after mild COVID-19. TCRdb processed the 5' RACE reads anew with MiXCR; each CDR3 protein has one entry. The repertoire holds about 110,000 distinct CDR3 sequences, with roughly a sixth as singletons. Sequenced material: PBMCs or a T cell subset sorted from them (not recorded which). These receptors came from a man between 18 and 35 years old who had mild COVID-19 (a few samples of this study predate the infection). Cell type and time point are not known. Each CDR3 is given with its conserved first and last residue. The order of the fields is clone size, J gene, D gene, V gene, CDR3 protein, CDR3 DNA. The D gene is left open where the match is weak. The size field is filled for only some rows; it gives once, few, many or a size class.

>many|TRBJ1-3|NA|TRBV5-1
CASSLAPGTGNTIYF
TGCGCCAGCAGCTTGGCCCCAGGGACTGGAAACACCATATATTTT
>NA|TRBJ1-1|NA|TRBV7-2
CASSLQSAGNTEAFF
TGTGCCAGCAGCTTACAGTCGGCAGGGAACACTGAAGCTTTCTTT
>few|TRBJ1-1|NA|TRBV7-2
CASSGTLNTEAFF
TGTGCCAGCAGCGGGACTCTTAACACTGAAGCTTTCTTT
>NA|TRBJ2-7|TRBD1|TRBV4-1
CASSQDPGQGKYF
TGCGCCAGCAGCCAAGACCCGGGACAGGGGAAGTACTTC
>few|TRBJ1-5|TRBD1|TRBV12-3/TRBV12-4
CASSGTGGNQPQHF
TGTGCCAGCAGTGGGACAGGGGGGAATCAGCCCCAGCATTTT
>NA|TRBJ2-7|NA|TRBV7-9
CASSFIKPAGRSYEQYF
TGTGCCAGCAGCTTTATTAAACCCGCCGGGCGGTCCTACGAGCAGTACTTC
>NA|TRBJ1-1|NA|TRBV5-6
CASLEGPSSTEAFF
TGTGCCAGCCTTGAGGGTCCAAGTTCCACTGAAGCTTTCTTT
>NA|TRBJ1-1|TRBD1|TRBV27
CASSLGTDPNTEAFF
TGTGCCAGCAGTTTAGGGACAGACCCCAACACTGAAGCTTTCTTT
>many|TRBJ2-2|NA|TRBV5-1
CASSLSYGGTGELFF
TGCGCCAGCAGCTTGTCCTACGGGGGCACCGGGGAGCTGTTTTTT
>NA|TRBJ2-3|TRBD2|TRBV7-7
CASSDGSGGLVDTQYF
TGTGCTAGCAGCGACGGATCGGGGGGGCTGGTAGATACGCAGTATTTT
>NA|TRBJ2-2|TRBD2|TRBV7-3
CASSPRTSVTGELFF
TGTGCCAGCAGTCCGAGGACTAGCGTCACCGGGGAGCTGTTTTTT
>many|TRBJ2-5|NA|TRBV10-2
CASSDWTASQETQYF
TGCGCCAGCAGTGATTGGACAGCCTCGCAAGAGACCCAGTACTTC
>few|TRBJ1-1|NA|TRBV7-9
CASGSQGGSEAFF
TGTGCCAGCGGTTCGCAGGGAGGCTCCGAAGCTTTCTTT
>few|TRBJ1-1|NA|TRBV7-2
CASSYPGEIVAFF
TGTGCCAGCAGTTACCCAGGGGAAATAGTAGCTTTCTTT
>NA|TRBJ2-3|TRBD2|TRBV5-1
CASSRTSGGRGTDTQYF
TGCGCCAGCTCACGGACTAGCGGGGGGCGAGGCACAGATACGCAGTATTTT
>many|TRBJ2-1|NA|TRBV7-3
CASSPSFVNEQFF
TGTGCCAGCAGCCCCTCGTTTGTCAATGAGCAGTTCTTC
>few|TRBJ2-5|NA|TRBV19
CASSPDRVETQYF
TGTGCCAGTAGCCCCGACCGGGTCGAGACCCAGTACTTC
>many|TRBJ2-7|TRBD1|TRBV5-1
CASSPGQGVYEQYF
TGCGCCAGCAGCCCGGGACAGGGAGTTTACGAGCAGTACTTC
>NA|TRBJ1-2|NA|TRBV4-3
CASSQGTVNYGYTF
TGCGCCAGCAGCCAAGGTACGGTGAACTATGGCTACACCTTC
>NA|TRBJ1-1|NA|TRBV7-2
CASSFSDGAEAFF
TGTGCCAGCAGCTTCTCAGACGGCGCTGAAGCTTTCTTT
>NA|TRBJ2-1|TRBD1|TRBV6-2/TRBV6-3
CASSRAGRGHEQFF
TGTGCCAGCAGCAGGGCGGGCAGGGGGCATGAGCAGTTCTTC
>many|TRBJ2-1|TRBD1|TRBV29-1
CSVDRRTGNPNEQFF
TGCAGCGTTGACCGTAGGACAGGAAACCCCAATGAGCAGTTCTTC
>NA|TRBJ1-2|TRBD1|TRBV5-1
CASSADRGRGYGYTF
TGCGCCAGCAGCGCGGACAGGGGCCGGGGCTATGGCTACACCTTC
>few|TRBJ2-1|NA|TRBV7-3
CASSFRTGASEQFF
TGTGCCAGCAGCTTCAGGACGGGGGCATCGGAGCAGTTCTTC
>few|TRBJ1-1|NA|TRBV30
CAWKRDNTEAFF
TGTGCCTGGAAGAGAGACAACACTGAAGCTTTCTTT
>few|TRBJ2-5|NA|TRBV7-2
CASSLDRQAKETQYF
TGTGCCAGCAGCTTAGACAGACAGGCCAAAGAGACCCAGTACTTC
>NA|TRBJ2-5|TRBD1|TRBV2
CASSKDRGQETQYF
TGTGCCAGCAGTAAAGACAGGGGCCAAGAGACCCAGTACTTC
>NA|TRBJ2-1|TRBD2|TRBV7-2
CASSPWTSGGYNEQFF
TGTGCCAGCAGCCCTTGGACTAGCGGGGGATACAATGAGCAGTTCTTC
>few|TRBJ2-3|TRBD2|TRBV5-6
CASSSGLATGDTQYF
TGTGCCAGCAGCTCGGGACTAGCGACTGGAGATACGCAGTATTTT